The rows below give T cell receptor beta chains drawn from one sample of a study of T cell changes during pregnancy in multiple sclerosis. Clones were sequenced by immunoSEQ multiplex PCR, and TCRdb holds only the in-frame ones, with some missing. The table shows some 20,000 clones, with roughly 90% occurring only once. Sequencing was performed on CD8+ T cells from peripheral blood mononuclear cells, taken in the second trimester of pregnancy. Receptors were obtained from a female donor in good health, enrolled as a control in a pregnancy study. Both conserved end residues are part of each CDR3. A D gene is named only where the DNA matches it firmly. Only some rows state a clone size, as once, few, many or a class for expanded clones.

d_call	clone_size	v_call	j_call	cdr3_length	cdr3_nt	cdr3_aa
TRBD1	once	TRBV29-1	TRBJ2-7	13	TGCAGCGTCTCGGACAGGGGAGGTCGCGAGCAGTACTTC	CSVSDRGGREQYF
TRBD2	-	TRBV11-2	TRBJ2-7	13	TGTGCCAGCCTTCTAGCGGGACACTACGAGCAGTACTTC	CASLLAGHYEQYF
TRBD2	-	TRBV4-1	TRBJ2-5	18	TGCGCCAGCAGCCAAGAGGGACTAGCGGGGGGGCCAAGTGAGACCCAGTACTTC	CASSQEGLAGGPSETQYF
-	-	TRBV2	TRBJ1-1	12	TGTGCCAGCAGCTTCCAAGGCGGTGAAGCTTTCTTT	CASSFQGGEAFF
TRBD1	-	TRBV15	TRBJ1-5	14	TGTGCCACCAGCCGGGACAGGGGATGGCAGCCCCAGCATTTT	CATSRDRGWQPQHF
TRBD2	-	TRBV28	TRBJ2-1	14	TGTGCCAGCAGTTTGTGGGAGGGCATCAATGAGCAGTTCTTC	CASSLWEGINEQFF
-	-	TRBV6-4	TRBJ1-4	14	TGTGCCAGCAGTGGGACCGGGGGTAATGAAAAACTGTTTTTT	CASSGTGGNEKLFF
-	few	TRBV7-9	TRBJ1-2	12	TGTGCCAGCAGCGACAGAGCAGATGGCTACACCTTC	CASSDRADGYTF
TRBD1	-	TRBV28	TRBJ1-5	17	TGTGCCAGCTGCCGACTAAGGGGACAGGGGGCCAATCAGCCCCAGCATTTT	CASCRLRGQGANQPQHF
TRBD2	-	TRBV4-1	TRBJ2-5	16	TGCGCCAGCAGCCAAGAGAAGACTAGCGGGCGGGAGACCCAGTACTTC	CASSQEKTSGRETQYF
TRBD1	-	TRBV27	TRBJ1-5	15	TGTGCCAGCCGTCTCGGGACAGGTAGCAATCAGCCCCAGCATTTT	CASRLGTGSNQPQHF
TRBD2	-	TRBV19	TRBJ2-2	14	TGTGCCAGTAGTATAGGGGGGGGGACCGGGGAGCTGTTTTTT	CASSIGGGTGELFF
TRBD2	-	TRBV11-2	TRBJ2-3	16	TGTGCCAGCAGCAAACATAGCGGGGGGGCAGCAGATACGCAGTATTTT	CASSKHSGGAADTQYF
-	once	TRBV28	TRBJ2-7	14	TGTGCCAGCAGTGTACAGGGGGCGGGGGGCGAGCAGTACTTC	CASSVQGAGGEQYF
-	-	TRBV27	TRBJ2-3	18	TGTGCCAGCAGTTTATCCTCAGATCCCCTCTTTAACACAGATACGCAGTATTTT	CASSLSSDPLFNTDTQYF
-	-	TRBV23-1	TRBJ1-2	16	TGCGCCAGCAGTCAATCGGAGGGAGGGGCTCTTCGTGGCTACACCTTC	CASSQSEGGALRGYTF
-	-	TRBV6-5	TRBJ2-5	14	TGTGCCACGGGGCGGGAAACGGAACAAGAGACCCAGTACTTC	CATGRETEQETQYF
TRBD2	-	TRBV4-1	TRBJ2-1	16	TGCGCCAGCAGCCAAGGTGGGGGGGGATCCTACAATGAGCAGTTCTTC	CASSQGGGGSYNEQFF
-	-	TRBV18	TRBJ2-1	16	TGTGCCAGCCAAACCGCTAGGACAGAGTTATACAATGAGCAGTTCTTC	CASQTARTELYNEQFF
-	medium-sized	TRBV6-1	TRBJ2-7	15	TGTGCCAGCAGCGAGGAACCAACTAGCTCCTACGAGCAGTACTTC	CASSEEPTSSYEQYF
TRBD1	once	TRBV5-4	TRBJ1-3	16	TGTGCCAGCAGCTTGGGTGACAGGGGGTTAGAAAACACCATATATTTT	CASSLGDRGLENTIYF
TRBD2	once	TRBV7-2	TRBJ2-1	16	TGTGCCAGCAGCTTATATGGGACTATTGGGCCGGATGAGCAGTTCTTC	CASSLYGTIGPDEQFF
TRBD1	-	TRBV30	TRBJ2-5	14	TGTGCCTCAGAATGGATAGGGGGCTTGGAGACCCAGTACTTC	CASEWIGGLETQYF
TRBD1	-	TRBV5-1	TRBJ2-7	14	TGCGCCAGCAGCTCCGGGACAGTAACCTACGAGCAGTACTTC	CASSSGTVTYEQYF
TRBD2	-	TRBV6-6	TRBJ2-5	16	TGTGCCAGCAGTTACGTAGCGGGAGGGCCGGAAGAGACCCAGTACTTC	CASSYVAGGPEETQYF
-	-	TRBV6-6	TRBJ2-2	15	TGTGCCAGCAGTTACTCGGGGGACAAGCCCGGGGAGCTGTTTTTT	CASSYSGDKPGELFF
TRBD2	-	TRBV27	TRBJ2-7	14	TGTGCCAGCAGTTTAGCTAGCGGGAGAGGCGAGCAGTACTTC	CASSLASGRGEQYF
-	-	TRBV11-2	TRBJ2-1	13	TGTGCCAGCAGCTCCGGGAGTTGGAATGAGCAGTTCTTC	CASSSGSWNEQFF
-	once	TRBV19	TRBJ1-1	11	TGTGCCTGGCTCAGGAACACTGAAGCTTTCTTT	CAWLRNTEAFF
TRBD1	-	TRBV5-6	TRBJ1-1	15	TGTGCCAGCAGCGCCGGACAGGGAGCGAACACTGAAGCTTTCTTT	CASSAGQGANTEAFF
TRBD2	-	TRBV7-2	TRBJ2-1	16	TGTGCCAGCAGCTCTTTAGCGGGAGTCAACTACAATGAGCAGTTCTTC	CASSSLAGVNYNEQFF
-	-	TRBV30	TRBJ2-1	14	TGTGCCTGGAGTAGGTGGGAGAATCGGGATGAGCAGTTCTTC	CAWSRWENRDEQFF
-	-	TRBV19	TRBJ2-3	15	TGTGCCAGTAGTATCCTAGCGACTAGCACAGATACGCAGTATTTT	CASSILATSTDTQYF
TRBD2	-	TRBV13	TRBJ2-1	15	TGTGCCAGCAGCGTGGGACTAGGGTTATACAATGAGCAGTTCTTC	CASSVGLGLYNEQFF
TRBD1	-	TRBV7-9	TRBJ2-7	15	TGTGCCAGCAGCTTATTTCCCGGACAGGCGGCCGAGCAGTACTTC	CASSLFPGQAAEQYF
TRBD1	-	TRBV7-6	TRBJ2-7	16	TGTGCCAGCAGCCCATACAAGGGACAGGGGCTGGACGAGCAGTACTTC	CASSPYKGQGLDEQYF
-	-	TRBV4-3	TRBJ2-5	15	TGCGCCAGCAGCCAAGGGACTAGAGGACAGGAGACCCAGTACTTC	CASSQGTRGQETQYF
TRBD1	-	TRBV10-3	TRBJ2-7	16	TGTGCCATCAGTGAGGGACCGGGACAGGGGGCGATTGAGCAGTACTTC	CAISEGPGQGAIEQYF
-	-	TRBV9	TRBJ2-5	13	TGTGCCAGCAGCGTAGCTAGCAGAGAGACCCAGTACTTC	CASSVASRETQYF
-	-	TRBV28	TRBJ2-7	13	TGTGCCAGCAGTGGGGGGGCAGCCTACGAGCAGTACTTC	CASSGGAAYEQYF
TRBD1	-	TRBV7-2	TRBJ1-2	16	TGTGCCAGCAGCTTAGTATGGGGACAGGAAGCCTATGGCTACACCTTC	CASSLVWGQEAYGYTF
TRBD2	-	TRBV30	TRBJ2-7	15	TGTGCCTGGAGGGAAACTAGCGAAAGGCTCTACGAGCAGTACTTC	CAWRETSERLYEQYF
-	-	TRBV11-2	TRBJ2-2	14	TGTGCCAGCAGCTTGGGGAGGAACACCGGGGAGCTGTTTTTT	CASSLGRNTGELFF
-	once	TRBV13	TRBJ2-3	14	TGTGCCAGCAGCCCCGTACTAGTTTCCGATACGCAGTATTTT	CASSPVLVSDTQYF
TRBD2	-	TRBV4-1	TRBJ2-3	14	TGCGCCAGCAGCCAAGGGCTAGCGGGGGATACGCAGTATTTT	CASSQGLAGDTQYF